This T cell receptor (beta chain) was identified during a study of T-cell memory formation after mild COVID-19. For this clonotype: What it binds is not known.

MiXCR, run by TCRdb on the 5' RACE reads, gives a single entry per CDR3 protein. The sample yields about 250,000 distinct CDR3 sequences, approximately 16% seen once. Study results and limitations: Pre-infection memory showed some responding clones, and this suggested that cross-reactive memory joined. Later expanders leaned CD4+, whereas day 15 to 85 contracting clones were balanced CD4/CD8.

Input material: PBMCs or a T cell subset sorted from them (not recorded which). This receptor was taken from a man aged 18 to 30 who had mild COVID-19 (a few samples of this study predate the infection). Cell type and time point are not known.

CDR3 sequence: CASSGQVPYEQYF. In nucleotides, the CDR3 is TGTGCCAGCAGTGGACAGGTCCCCTACGAGCAGTACTTC. The chain couples TRBV2 to TRBJ2-7; weak D call: TRBD1 (6 bases). Looked up from germline, CDR1 is SNHLY and CDR2 is FYNNEI. Trimming shortened V by 4 bases and J by 2 bases, and 9 bases separated the two germline ends. The CDR3 extends over 13 amino acids. Together with reference TRBV2 and TRBJ2-7, the CDR3 gives the full variable domain: EPEVTQTPSHQVTQMGQEVILRCVPISNHLYFYWYRQILGQKVEFLVSFYNNEISEKSEIFDDQFSVERPDGSNFTLKIRSTKLEDSAMYFCASSGQVPYEQYFGPGTRLTVT.